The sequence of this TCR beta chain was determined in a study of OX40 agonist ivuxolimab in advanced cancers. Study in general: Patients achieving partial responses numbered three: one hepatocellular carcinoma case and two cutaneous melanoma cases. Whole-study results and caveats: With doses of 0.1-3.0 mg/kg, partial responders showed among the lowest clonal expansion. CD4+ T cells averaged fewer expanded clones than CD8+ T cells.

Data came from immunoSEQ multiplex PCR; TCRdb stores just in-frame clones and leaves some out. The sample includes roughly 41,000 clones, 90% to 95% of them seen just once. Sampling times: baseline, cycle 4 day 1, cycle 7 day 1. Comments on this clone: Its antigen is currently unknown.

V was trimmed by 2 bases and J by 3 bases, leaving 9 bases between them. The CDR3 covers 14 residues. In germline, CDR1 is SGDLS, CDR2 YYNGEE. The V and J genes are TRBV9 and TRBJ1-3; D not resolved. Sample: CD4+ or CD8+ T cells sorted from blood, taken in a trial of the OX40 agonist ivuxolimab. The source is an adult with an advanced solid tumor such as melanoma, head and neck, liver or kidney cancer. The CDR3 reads CASSVWEGGNTIYF. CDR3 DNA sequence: TGTGCCAGCAGCGTTTGGGAGGGTGGAAACACCATATATTTT.